The 6 T cell receptor beta chains below were found in one sample sequenced in a study of beta chain features in type 1 diabetes. Study results and limitations: People with Type 1 diabetes carried modestly yet significantly shorter TCRB CDR3s in all four CD4+ subsets.

No antigen has been identified for these receptors. Sequenced material consisted of expressed TCRB transcripts (all of the isolated RNA was reverse transcribed). Profiled with immunoSEQ multiplex PCR; TCRdb holds only in-frame clones, not every one. The sample holds a few hundred thousand clones, around 13% seen once. The specimen sequenced was naive CD4+ T cells from blood. The receptor set was obtained from a man aged 25 to 40 with type 1 diabetes.

This rearrangement joins TRBV7-2 to TRBJ2-1; perhaps TRBD1 as D (5 bases). The CDR3 contains 14 residues. Germline V lookup: CDR1 SGHTA, CDR2 FQGNSA. The V end was cut by 2 bases, the J end by 3 bases, with 8 bases between. CDR3: CASSLNTGYNEQFF. CDR3 sequence (DNA): TGTGCCAGCAGCTTAAACACAGGCTACAATGAGCAGTTCTTC. Full variable domain (outside the CDR3, taken from reference TRBV7-2 and TRBJ2-1): GAGVSQSPSNKVTEKGKDVELRCDPISGHTALYWYRQSLGQGLEFLIYFQGNSAPDKSGLPSDRFSAERTGGSVSTLTIQRTQQEDSAVYLCASSLNTGYNEQFFGPGTRLTVL.

There are a few counts of this clone. This chain connects TRBV10-3 to TRBJ1-4; D ambiguous. The length of the CDR3 is 12 residues. Germline CDR1 ENHRY, CDR2 SYGVKD. V shed 2 bases and J shed 7 bases, with 5 bases lying between them. The CDR3 loop reads CAISEMSEKLFF. The DNA of the CDR3 is TGTGCCATCAGTGAGATGAGTGAAAAACTGTTTTTT.

The chain has TRBV5-4 and TRBJ2-1; 7 positions agree with TRBD2. V trimming: 4 bases; J trimming: 5 bases; junction bases outside the gene matches: 9. The CDR3 has 15 residues. Germline V gene data show CDR1 as SGHNT and CDR2 as YYREEE (reference sequence). The CDR3 nucleotides read TGTGCCAGCAGCCCCTCCGGGGGGAGGAACAATGAGCAGTTCTTC. This sequence encodes CASSPSGGRNNEQFF. The whole variable domain, remainder taken from reference TRBV5-4 and TRBJ2-1, is ETGVTQSPTHLIKTRGQQVTLRCSSQSGHNTVSWYQQALGQGPQFIFQYYREEENGRGNFPPRFSGLQFPNYSSELNVNALELDDSALYLCASSPSGGRNNEQFFGPGTRLTVL.

The J gene is TRBJ1-1, the V gene TRBV7-9; 12 bases agree with TRBD1. V shed 0 bases and J 4 bases; nucleotides not matched to a gene: 6. The germline V gene has CDR1 SEHNR and CDR2 FQNEAQ (reference sequence). The CDR3 is made up of 17 amino acids. CDR3 sequence reads: CASSLAGTGGAPTEAFF. Here the CDR3 DNA reads TGTGCCAGCAGCTTAGCGGGGACAGGGGGCGCCCCCACTGAAGCTTTCTTT.

This clone was found a few times. The rearrangement uses TRBV11-2 and TRBJ2-7; 14 nucleotides match TRBD2. This CDR3 is 15 amino acids long. CDR1 and CDR2 from the germline V gene are SGHAT and FQNNGV. J lost 6 bases, V lost 4 bases, and 5 bases had no gene match. CDR3 DNA sequence: TGTGCCAGCAGCTCAGGACTAGCGGGAGGTGGCGAGCAGTACTTC. Its protein product is CASSSGLAGGGEQYF.

V gene TRBV5-1 combines with J gene TRBJ2-3, with 8 bases fitting TRBD2. The junction had 8 bases not matched to a gene; V was cut back by 6 bases and J by 2 bases. CDR1 SGHRS and CDR2 YFSETQ come from the germline V gene. The CDR3 spans 15 residues. The chain's CDR3 is CASNLAGGSTDTQYF. CDR3 sequence (DNA): TGCGCCAGCAATCTTGCGGGAGGCTCCACAGATACGCAGTATTTT.